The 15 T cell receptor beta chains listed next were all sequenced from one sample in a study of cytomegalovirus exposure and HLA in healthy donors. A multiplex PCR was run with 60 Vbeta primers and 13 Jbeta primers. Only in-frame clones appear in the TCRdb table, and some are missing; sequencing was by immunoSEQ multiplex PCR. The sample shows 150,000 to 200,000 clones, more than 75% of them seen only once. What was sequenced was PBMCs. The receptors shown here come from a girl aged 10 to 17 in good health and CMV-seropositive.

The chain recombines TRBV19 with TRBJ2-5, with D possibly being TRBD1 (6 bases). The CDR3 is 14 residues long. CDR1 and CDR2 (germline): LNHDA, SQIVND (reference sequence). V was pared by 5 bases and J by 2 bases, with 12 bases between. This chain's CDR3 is CASSHRQAQETQYF. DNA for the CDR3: TGTGCCAGTAGTCACAGACAGGCTCAAGAGACCCAGTACTTC.

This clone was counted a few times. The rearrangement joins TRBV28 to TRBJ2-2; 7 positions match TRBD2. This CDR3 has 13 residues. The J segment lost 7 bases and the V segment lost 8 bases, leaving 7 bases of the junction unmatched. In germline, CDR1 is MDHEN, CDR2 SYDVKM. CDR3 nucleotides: TGTGCCAGCTTGAGCGGGAATAACGGGGAGCTGTTTTTT. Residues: CASLSGNNGELFF.

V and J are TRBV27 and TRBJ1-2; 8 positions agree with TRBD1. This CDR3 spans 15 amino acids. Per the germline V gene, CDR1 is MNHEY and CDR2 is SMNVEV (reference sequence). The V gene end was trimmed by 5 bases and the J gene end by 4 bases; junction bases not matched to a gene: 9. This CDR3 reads CASSTTGQAPYGYTF. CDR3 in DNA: TGTGCCAGCAGTACAACGGGACAGGCCCCCTATGGCTACACCTTC.

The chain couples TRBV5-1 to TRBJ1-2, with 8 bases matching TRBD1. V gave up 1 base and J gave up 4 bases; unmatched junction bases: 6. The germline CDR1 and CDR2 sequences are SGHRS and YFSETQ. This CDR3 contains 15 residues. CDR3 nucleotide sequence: TGCGCCAGCAGCTTGACGCAGGGGGCAGGCTATGGCTACACCTTC. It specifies CASSLTQGAGYGYTF.

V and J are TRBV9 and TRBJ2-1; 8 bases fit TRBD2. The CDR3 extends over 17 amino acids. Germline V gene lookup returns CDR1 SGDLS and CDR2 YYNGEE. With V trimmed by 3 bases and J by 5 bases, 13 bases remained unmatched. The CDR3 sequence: CASSAHTPGLENNEQFF. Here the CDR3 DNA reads TGTGCCAGCAGCGCCCACACTCCGGGACTAGAGAACAATGAGCAGTTCTTC.

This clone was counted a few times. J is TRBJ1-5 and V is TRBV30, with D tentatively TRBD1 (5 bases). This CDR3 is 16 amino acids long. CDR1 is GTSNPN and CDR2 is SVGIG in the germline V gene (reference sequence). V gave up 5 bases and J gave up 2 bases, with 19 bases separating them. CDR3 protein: CAWEAQWGSGNQPQHF. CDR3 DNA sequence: TGTGCCTGGGAAGCTCAGTGGGGCAGCGGCAATCAGCCCCAGCATTTT.

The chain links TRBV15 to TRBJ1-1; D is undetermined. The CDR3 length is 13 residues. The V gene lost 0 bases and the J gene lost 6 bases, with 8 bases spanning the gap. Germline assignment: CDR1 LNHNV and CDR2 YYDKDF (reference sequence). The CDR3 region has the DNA TGTGCCACCAGCAGAGAACGGGGTCCTGAAGCTTTCTTT. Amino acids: CATSRERGPEAFF.

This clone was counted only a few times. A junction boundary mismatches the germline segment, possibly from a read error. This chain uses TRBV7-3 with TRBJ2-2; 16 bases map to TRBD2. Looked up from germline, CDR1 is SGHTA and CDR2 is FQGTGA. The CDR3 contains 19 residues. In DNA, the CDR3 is TGTTCCAGCATCAGACGGCCTCCGGGACTAGCGGGAGGGGCCGGGGAGCTGTTTTTT. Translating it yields CSSIRRPPGLAGGAGELFF.

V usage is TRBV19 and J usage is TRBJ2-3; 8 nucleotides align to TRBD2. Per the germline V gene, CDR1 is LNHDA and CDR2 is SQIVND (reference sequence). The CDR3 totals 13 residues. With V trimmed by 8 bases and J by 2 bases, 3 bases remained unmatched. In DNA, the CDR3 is TGTGCCAGTGGTAGCGGGGACACAGATACGCAGTATTTT. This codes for CASGSGDTDTQYF.

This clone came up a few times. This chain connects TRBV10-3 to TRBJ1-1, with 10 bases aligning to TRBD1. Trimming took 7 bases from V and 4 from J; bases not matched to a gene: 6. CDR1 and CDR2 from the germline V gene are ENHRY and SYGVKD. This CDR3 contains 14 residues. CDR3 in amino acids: CAITRQGAGTEAFF. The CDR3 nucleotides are TGTGCCATCACGAGACAGGGGGCGGGCACTGAAGCTTTCTTT.

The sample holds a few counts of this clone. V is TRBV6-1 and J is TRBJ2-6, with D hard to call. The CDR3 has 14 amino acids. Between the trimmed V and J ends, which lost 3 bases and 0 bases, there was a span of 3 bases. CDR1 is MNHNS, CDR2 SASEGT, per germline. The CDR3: CASSDNSGANVLTF. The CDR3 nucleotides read TGTGCCAGCAGTGACAACTCTGGGGCCAACGTCCTGACTTTC.

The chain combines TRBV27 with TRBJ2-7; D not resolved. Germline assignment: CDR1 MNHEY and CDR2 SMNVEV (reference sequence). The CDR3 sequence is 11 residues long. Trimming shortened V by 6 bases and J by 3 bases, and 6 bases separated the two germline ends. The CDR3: CASSPDYEQYF. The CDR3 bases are TGTGCCAGCAGCCCAGACTACGAGCAGTACTTC.

The CDR3 coding sequence is TGCGCCAGCAGTCCTGAGGGGGCAGGAGCTTTCTTT. Translation gives CASSPEGAGAFF. The chain is built from TRBV5-1 and TRBJ1-1, with 7 positions matching TRBD1. Trimming cost V 5 bases and J 10 bases; bases outside gene matches: 8. CDR1 is SGHRS, CDR2 YFSETQ, per germline. The CDR3 spans 12 residues.

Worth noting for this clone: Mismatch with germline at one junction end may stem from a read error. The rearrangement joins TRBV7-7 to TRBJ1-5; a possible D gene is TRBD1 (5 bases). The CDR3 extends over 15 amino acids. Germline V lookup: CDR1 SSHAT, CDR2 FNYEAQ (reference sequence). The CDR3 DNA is TGTGCTAGCAGCTTAGCGCACAGGTCCAATCAGCCCCAGCATTTT. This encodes CASSLAHRSNQPQHF.

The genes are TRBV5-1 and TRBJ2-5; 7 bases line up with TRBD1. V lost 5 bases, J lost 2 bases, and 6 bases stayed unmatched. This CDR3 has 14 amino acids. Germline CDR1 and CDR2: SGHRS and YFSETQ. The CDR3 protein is CASRQTGTQETQYF. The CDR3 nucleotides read TGCGCCAGCAGACAGACAGGGACACAAGAGACCCAGTACTTC.